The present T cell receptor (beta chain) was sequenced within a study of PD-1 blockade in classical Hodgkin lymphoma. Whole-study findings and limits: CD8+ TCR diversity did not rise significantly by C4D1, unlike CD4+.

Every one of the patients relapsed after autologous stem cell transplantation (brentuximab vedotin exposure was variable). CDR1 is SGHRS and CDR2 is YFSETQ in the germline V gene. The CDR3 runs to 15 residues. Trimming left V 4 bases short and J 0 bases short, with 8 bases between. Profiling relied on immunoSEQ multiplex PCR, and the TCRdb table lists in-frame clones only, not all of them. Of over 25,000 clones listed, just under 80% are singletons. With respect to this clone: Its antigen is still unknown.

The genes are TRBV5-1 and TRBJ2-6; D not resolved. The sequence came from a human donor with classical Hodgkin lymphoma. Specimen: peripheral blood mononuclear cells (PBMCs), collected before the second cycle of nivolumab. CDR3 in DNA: TGCGCCAGCAGCCCCGATCGCTCTGGGGCCAACGTCCTGACTTTC. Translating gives CASSPDRSGANVLTF.